Listed below are T cell receptor beta chains from one sample, sequenced in a study of T cells in Graves' hyperthyroidism and ophthalmopathy. TCRdb recomputed calls from the multiplex PCR reads with MiXCR, one row per CDR3 protein. Of about 130,000 distinct CDR3 sequences in the sample, roughly a fifth were seen once. Sample: blood. Receptor source: a woman in her forties or fifties with Graves' hyperthyroidism that later progressed to Graves' ophthalmopathy. Each CDR3 is given with its conserved first and last residue. A D gene is named only where the DNA matches it firmly. The size field is filled for only some rows; it gives once, few, many or a size class.

many	TRBV4-1	.	TRBJ2-3	CASSRSSSTDTQYF	TGCGCCAGCAGCCGATCGTCTAGCACAGATACGCAGTATTTT
many	TRBV3-1	.	TRBJ1-4	CASSARGTGEKLFF	TGTGCCAGCAGCGCTAGAGGGACTGGTGAAAAACTGTTTTTT
few	TRBV14	.	TRBJ2-5	CASSQDLELHQETQYF	TGTGCCAGCAGCCAAGATCTCGAACTGCACCAAGAGACCCAGTACTTC
few	TRBV20-1	TRBD1	TRBJ2-1	CSALDRGPKEQFF	TGCAGTGCTCTGGACAGGGGCCCGAAAGAGCAGTTCTTC
many	TRBV18	.	TRBJ1-1	CASSLEIYTEAFF	TGTGCCAGCTCACTTGAAATTTACACTGAAGCTTTCTTT
few	TRBV27	.	TRBJ2-1	CASSTSSRGEQFF	TGTGCCAGCAGCACCTCTAGCAGGGGTGAGCAGTTCTTC
many	TRBV5-1	TRBD1	TRBJ1-2	CASSEDRGQVYGYTF	TGCGCCAGCAGCGAAGACAGGGGGCAAGTTTATGGCTACACCTTC
many	TRBV7-3	.	TRBJ2-3	CASSLGGGRTDTQYF	TGTGCCAGCAGCTTAGGTGGTGGAAGGACAGATACGCAGTATTTT
few	TRBV9	TRBD2	TRBJ2-2	CASSAGLAGLAGELFF	TGTGCCAGCAGCGCTGGACTAGCGGGCCTCGCCGGGGAGCTGTTTTTT
.	TRBV27	TRBD1	TRBJ1-2	CASSFGAGTGDGYTF	TGTGCCAGCAGTTTCGGAGCCGGGACAGGGGATGGCTACACCTTC
many	TRBV12-5	.	TRBJ2-3	CASGFEDTQYF	TGTGCTAGTGGTTTCGAAGATACGCAGTATTTT
few	TRBV6-1	.	TRBJ2-1	CASRAGGAGYNEQFF	TGTGCCAGCAGGGCAGGGGGGGCGGGGTACAATGAGCAGTTCTTC
many	TRBV24-1	.	TRBJ2-5	CATSDDRYGETQYF	TGTGCCACCAGTGACGACAGGTATGGAGAGACCCAGTACTTC
many	TRBV7-9	.	TRBJ1-5	CASSLGEGTQHF	TGTGCCAGCAGCTTAGGGGAGGGGACCCAGCATTTT
many	TRBV11-2	.	TRBJ2-2	CASSLAFNTGELFF	TGTGCCAGCAGCTTGGCCTTTAACACCGGGGAGCTGTTTTTT
few	TRBV11-2	.	TRBJ1-1	CASSFGRGRPRTEAFF	TGTGCCAGCAGCTTTGGGCGCGGCCGACCGAGGACTGAAGCTTTCTTT
.	TRBV11-2	TRBD2	TRBJ2-1	CASSPGLAEYNEQFF	TGTGCCAGCAGCCCGGGACTAGCGGAGTACAATGAGCAGTTCTTC
many	TRBV3-1	.	TRBJ1-2	CASSQGTAYYGYTF	TGTGCCAGCAGCCAAGGGACAGCCTACTATGGCTACACCTTC
.	TRBV6-1	.	TRBJ1-5	CASRDRGFSNQPQHF	TGTGCCAGCAGAGACCGAGGTTTTAGCAATCAGCCCCAGCATTTT
.	TRBV6-1	TRBD2	TRBJ2-1	CAIRDGLEAYNEQFF	TGTGCCATCAGGGATGGACTAGAGGCCTACAATGAGCAGTTCTTC
many	TRBV15	.	TRBJ2-1	CATSRDNNLDHEQFF	TGTGCCACCAGCAGAGATAATAACCTAGATCATGAGCAGTTCTTC
many	TRBV10-3	.	TRBJ1-1	CATLGVSGTEAFF	TGTGCCACCTTAGGGGTTAGTGGCACTGAAGCTTTCTTT
many	TRBV7-8	TRBD1	TRBJ1-1	CASSSQTGDTEAFF	TGTGCCAGCAGCTCACAGACAGGGGACACTGAAGCTTTCTTT